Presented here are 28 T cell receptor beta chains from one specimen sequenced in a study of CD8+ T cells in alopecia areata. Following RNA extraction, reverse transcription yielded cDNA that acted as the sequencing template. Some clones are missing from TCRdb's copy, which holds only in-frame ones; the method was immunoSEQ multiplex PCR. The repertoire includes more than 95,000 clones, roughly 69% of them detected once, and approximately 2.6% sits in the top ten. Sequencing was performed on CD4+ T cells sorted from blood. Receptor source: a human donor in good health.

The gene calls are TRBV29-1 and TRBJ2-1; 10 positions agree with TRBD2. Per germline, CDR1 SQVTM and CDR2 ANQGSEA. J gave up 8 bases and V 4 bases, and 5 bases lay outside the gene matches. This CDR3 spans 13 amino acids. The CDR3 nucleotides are TGCAGCGTTGGGACTAGCGGCCACGATGAGCAGTTCTTC. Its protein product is CSVGTSGHDEQFF.

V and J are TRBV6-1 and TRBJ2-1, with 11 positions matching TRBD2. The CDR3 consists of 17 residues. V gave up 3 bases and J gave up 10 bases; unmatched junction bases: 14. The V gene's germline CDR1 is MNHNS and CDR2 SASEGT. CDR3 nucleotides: TGTGCCAGCAGTGACCCCCCGATAGCGGGGGGGGTGGGGGAGCAGTTCTTC. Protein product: CASSDPPIAGGVGEQFF.

The CDR3 spells CASRGTGNTGELFF. The DNA for the CDR3 is TGTGCCAGTAGAGGGACAGGGAACACCGGGGAGCTGTTTTTT. V is TRBV19 and J is TRBJ2-2, with 8 nucleotides matching TRBD1. The CDR3 contains 14 residues. Trimming removed 6 bases from V and 1 base from J; junction bases left unmatched: 1. CDR1 LNHDA and CDR2 SQIVND come from the germline V gene (reference sequence).

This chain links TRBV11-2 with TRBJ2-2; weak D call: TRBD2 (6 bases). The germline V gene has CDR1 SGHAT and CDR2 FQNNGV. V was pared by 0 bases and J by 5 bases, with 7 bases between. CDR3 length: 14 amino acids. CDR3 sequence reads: CASSLERGTGELFF. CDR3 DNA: TGTGCCAGCAGCTTAGAACGGGGGACCGGGGAGCTGTTTTTT. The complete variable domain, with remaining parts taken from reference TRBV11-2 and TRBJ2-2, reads EAGVAQSPRYKIIEKRQSVAFWCNPISGHATLYWYQQILGQGPKLLIQFQNNGVVDDSQLPKDRFSAERLKGVDSTLKIQPAKLEDSAVYLCASSLERGTGELFFGEGSRLTVL.

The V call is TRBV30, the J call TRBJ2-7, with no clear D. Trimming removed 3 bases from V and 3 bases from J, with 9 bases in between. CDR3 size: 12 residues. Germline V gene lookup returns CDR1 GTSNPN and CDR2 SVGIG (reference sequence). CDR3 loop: CAWSPPNYEQYF. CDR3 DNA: TGTGCCTGGAGCCCCCCAAACTACGAGCAGTACTTC.

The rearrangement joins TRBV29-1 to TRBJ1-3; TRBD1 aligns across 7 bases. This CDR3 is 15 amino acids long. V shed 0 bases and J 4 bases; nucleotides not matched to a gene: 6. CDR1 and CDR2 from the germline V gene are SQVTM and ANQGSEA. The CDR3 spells CSVEEAQGWGNTIYF. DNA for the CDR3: TGCAGCGTTGAAGAGGCACAGGGGTGGGGAAACACCATATATTTT.

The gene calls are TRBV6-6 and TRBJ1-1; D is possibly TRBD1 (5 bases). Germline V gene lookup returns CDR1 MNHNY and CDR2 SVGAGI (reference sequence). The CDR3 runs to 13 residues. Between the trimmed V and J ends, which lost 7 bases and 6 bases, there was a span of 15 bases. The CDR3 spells CASTQGVSAEAFF. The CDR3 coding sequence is TGTGCCAGCACCCAGGGAGTCTCGGCTGAAGCTTTCTTT.

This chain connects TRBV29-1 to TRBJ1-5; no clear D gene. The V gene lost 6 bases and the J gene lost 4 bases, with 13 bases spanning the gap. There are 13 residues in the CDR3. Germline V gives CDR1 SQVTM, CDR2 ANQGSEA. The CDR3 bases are TGCAGCGTGGAATCCCATCCTAATCAGCCCCAGCATTTT. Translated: CSVESHPNQPQHF.

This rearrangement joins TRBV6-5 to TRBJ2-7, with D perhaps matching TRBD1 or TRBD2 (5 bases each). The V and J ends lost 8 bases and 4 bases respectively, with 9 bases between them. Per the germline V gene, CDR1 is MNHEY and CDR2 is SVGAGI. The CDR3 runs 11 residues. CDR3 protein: CASAGAYEQYF. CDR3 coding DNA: TGTGCCAGCGCCGGGGCTTACGAGCAGTACTTC.

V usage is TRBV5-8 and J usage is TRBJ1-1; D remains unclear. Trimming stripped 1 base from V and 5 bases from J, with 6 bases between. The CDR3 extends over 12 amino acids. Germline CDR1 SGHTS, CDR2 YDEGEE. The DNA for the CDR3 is TGTGCCAGCAGCTTGCGTAGGACTGAAGCTTTCTTT. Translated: CASSLRRTEAFF. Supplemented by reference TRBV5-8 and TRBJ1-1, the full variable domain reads EAGVTQSPTHLIKTRGQQATLRCSPISGHTSVYWYQQALGLGLQFLLWYDEGEERNRGNFPPRFSGRQFPNYSSELNVNALELEDSALYLCASSLRRTEAFFGQGTRLTVV.

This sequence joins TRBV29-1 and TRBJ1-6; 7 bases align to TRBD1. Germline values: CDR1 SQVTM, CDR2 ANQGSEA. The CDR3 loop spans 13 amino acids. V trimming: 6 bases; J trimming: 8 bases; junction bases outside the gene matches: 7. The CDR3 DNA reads TGCAGCGTCAAGGTAGGGGGCGATTCACCCCTCCACTTT. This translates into CSVKVGGDSPLHF.

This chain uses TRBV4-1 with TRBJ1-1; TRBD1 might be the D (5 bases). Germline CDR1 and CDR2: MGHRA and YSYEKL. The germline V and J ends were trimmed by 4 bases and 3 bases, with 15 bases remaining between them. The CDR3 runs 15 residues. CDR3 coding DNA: TGCGCCAGCAGCCCAGGGCGGGGGGTTCACACTGAAGCTTTCTTT. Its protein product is CASSPGRGVHTEAFF.

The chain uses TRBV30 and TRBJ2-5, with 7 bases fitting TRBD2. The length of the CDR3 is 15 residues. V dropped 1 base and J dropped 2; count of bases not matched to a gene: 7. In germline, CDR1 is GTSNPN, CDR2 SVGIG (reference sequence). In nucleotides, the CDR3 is TGTGCCTGGAGTGAGAAGCGGGGAAGACAAGAGACCCAGTACTTC. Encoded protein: CAWSEKRGRQETQYF. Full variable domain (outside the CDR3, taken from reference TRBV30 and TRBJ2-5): SQTIHQWPATLVQPVGSPLSLECTVEGTSNPNLYWYRQAAGRGLQLLFYSVGIGQISSEVPQNLSASRPQDRQFILSSKKLLLSDSGFYLCAWSEKRGRQETQYFGPGTRLLVL.

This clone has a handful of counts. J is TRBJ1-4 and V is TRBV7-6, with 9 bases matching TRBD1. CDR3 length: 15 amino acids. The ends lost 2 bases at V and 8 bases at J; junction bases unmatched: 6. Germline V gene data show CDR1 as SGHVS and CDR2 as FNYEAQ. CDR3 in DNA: TGTGCCAGCAGCTTAAACTCGGGACAGGGCGAAAAACTGTTTTTT. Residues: CASSLNSGQGEKLFF.

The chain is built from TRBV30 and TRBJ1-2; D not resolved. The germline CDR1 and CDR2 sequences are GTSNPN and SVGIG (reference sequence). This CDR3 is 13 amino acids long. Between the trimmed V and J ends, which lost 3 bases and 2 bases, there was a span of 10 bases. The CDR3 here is CAWSDQANYGYTF. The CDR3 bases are TGTGCCTGGAGCGATCAGGCGAACTATGGCTACACCTTC.

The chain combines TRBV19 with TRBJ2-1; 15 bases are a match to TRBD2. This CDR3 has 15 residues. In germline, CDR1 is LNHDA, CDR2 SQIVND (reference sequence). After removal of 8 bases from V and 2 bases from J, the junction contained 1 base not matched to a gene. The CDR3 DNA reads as TGTGCCAGTGGGACTAGCGGGGGGCCCTACAATGAGCAGTTCTTC. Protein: CASGTSGGPYNEQFF.

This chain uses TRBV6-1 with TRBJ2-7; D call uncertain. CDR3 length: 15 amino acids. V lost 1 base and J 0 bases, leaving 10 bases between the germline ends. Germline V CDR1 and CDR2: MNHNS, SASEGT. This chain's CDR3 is CASSEGEVGSYEQYF. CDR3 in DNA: TGTGCCAGCAGTGAAGGCGAGGTGGGCTCCTACGAGCAGTACTTC.

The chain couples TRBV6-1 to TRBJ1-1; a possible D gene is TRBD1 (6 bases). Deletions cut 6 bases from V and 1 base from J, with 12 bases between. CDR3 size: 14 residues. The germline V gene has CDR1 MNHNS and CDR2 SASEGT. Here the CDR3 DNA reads TGTGCCAGCAGGATAGGGGGAGGGAACACTGAAGCTTTCTTT. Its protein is CASRIGGGNTEAFF.

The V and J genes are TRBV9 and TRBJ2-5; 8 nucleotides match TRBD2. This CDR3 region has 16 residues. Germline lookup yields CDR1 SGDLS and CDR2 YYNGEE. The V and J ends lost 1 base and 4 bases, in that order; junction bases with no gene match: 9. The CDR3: CASSVRSRGGSETQYF. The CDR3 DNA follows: TGTGCCAGCAGCGTAAGATCTCGGGGGGGCTCAGAGACCCAGTACTTC.

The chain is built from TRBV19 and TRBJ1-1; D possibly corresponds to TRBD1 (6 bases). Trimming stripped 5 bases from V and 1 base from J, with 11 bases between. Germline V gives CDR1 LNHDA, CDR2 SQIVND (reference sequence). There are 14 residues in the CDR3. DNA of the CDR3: TGTGCCAGTAGTTCTCCGACAGGGAACACTGAAGCTTTCTTT. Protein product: CASSSPTGNTEAFF.

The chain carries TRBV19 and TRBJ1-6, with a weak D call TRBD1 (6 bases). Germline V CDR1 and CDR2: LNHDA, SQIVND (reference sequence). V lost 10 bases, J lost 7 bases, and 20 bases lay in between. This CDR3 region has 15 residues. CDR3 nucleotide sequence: TGTGCCACCTCGGCCGTTAGAGGGGGAAATTCACCCCTCCACTTT. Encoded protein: CATSAVRGGNSPLHF.

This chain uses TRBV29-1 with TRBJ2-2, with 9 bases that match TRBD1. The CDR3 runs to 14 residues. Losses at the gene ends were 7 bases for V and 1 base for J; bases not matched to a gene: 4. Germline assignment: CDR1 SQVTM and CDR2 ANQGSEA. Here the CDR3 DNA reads TGCAGCGCTGGGACAGGGCAGAACACCGGGGAGCTGTTTTTT. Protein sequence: CSAGTGQNTGELFF.

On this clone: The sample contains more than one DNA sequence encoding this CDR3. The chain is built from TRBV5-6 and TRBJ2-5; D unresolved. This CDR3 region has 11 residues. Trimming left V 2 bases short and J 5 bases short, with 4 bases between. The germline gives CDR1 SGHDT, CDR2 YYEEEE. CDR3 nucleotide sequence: TGTGCCAGCAGCTTTGGGGAGACCCAGTACTTC. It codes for CASSFGETQYF. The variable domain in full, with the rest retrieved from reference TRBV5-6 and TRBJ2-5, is DAGVTQSPTHLIKTRGQQVTLRCSPKSGHDTVSWYQQALGQGPQFIFQYYEEEERQRGNFPDRFSGHQFPNYSSELNVNALLLGDSALYLCASSFGETQYFGPGTRLLVL.

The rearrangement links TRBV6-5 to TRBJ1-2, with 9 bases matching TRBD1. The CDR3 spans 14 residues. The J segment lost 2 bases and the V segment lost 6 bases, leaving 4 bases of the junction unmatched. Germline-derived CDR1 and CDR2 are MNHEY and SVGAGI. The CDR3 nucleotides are TGTGCCAGCAGATCCGGGACAGGGAACTATGGCTACACCTTC. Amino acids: CASRSGTGNYGYTF.

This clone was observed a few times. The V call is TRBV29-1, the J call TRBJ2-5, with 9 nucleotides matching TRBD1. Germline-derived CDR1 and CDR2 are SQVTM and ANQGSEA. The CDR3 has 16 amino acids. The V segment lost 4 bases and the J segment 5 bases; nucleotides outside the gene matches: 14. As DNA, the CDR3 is TGCAGCGTTGGCCCATCCGGGACAGGGACCTGGGAGACCCAGTACTTC. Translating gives CSVGPSGTGTWETQYF.

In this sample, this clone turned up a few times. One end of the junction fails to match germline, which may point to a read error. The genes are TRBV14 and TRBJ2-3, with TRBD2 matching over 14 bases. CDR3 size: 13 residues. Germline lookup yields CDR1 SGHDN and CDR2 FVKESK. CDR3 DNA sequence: TGTGCCAGCAGCCCCGGGACTAGCGGGGGTCTTCATTTT. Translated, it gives CASSPGTSGGLHF.

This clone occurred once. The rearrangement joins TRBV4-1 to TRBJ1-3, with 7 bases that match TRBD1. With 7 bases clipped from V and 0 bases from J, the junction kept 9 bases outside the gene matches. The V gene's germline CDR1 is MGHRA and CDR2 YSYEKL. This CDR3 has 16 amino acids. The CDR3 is CASTPEGQASGNTIYF. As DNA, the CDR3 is TGCGCCAGCACCCCAGAAGGACAGGCCTCTGGAAACACCATATATTTT.

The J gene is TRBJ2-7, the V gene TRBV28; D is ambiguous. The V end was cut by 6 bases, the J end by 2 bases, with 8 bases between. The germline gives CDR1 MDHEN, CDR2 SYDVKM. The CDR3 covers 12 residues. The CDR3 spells CASSRGPYEQYF. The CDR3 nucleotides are TGTGCCAGCAGCCGCGGCCCCTACGAGCAGTACTTC. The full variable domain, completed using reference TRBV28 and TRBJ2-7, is DVKVTQSSRYLVKRTGEKVFLECVQDMDHENMFWYRQDPGLGLRLIYFSYDVKMKEKGDIPEGYSVSREKKERFSLILESASTNQTSMYLCASSRGPYEQYFGPGTRLTVT.